The TCR beta chain described here comes from a study of T cells in localized non-small cell lung cancer. Study results and limitations: Appearances in adjacent lung were noted for a median about 60 of the top 100 tumor clones. Because researchers sequenced only one region of the tumor, heterogeneity is still possible. Longer overall survival was linked to higher blood T cell density.

With respect to this clone: Its antigen remains unknown.

The germline V gene encodes CDR1 MNHEY and CDR2 SVGAGI. This CDR3 is 15 amino acids long. The junction had 6 bases not matched to a gene; V was cut back by 6 bases and J by 3 bases. Profiled with immunoSEQ multiplex PCR; TCRdb holds only in-frame clones, not every one. The data contain 25,000 to 30,000 clones, 88% of them singletons. The sample here was peripheral blood, taken before any cancer treatment. This TCR derives from a female donor over 55 with stage III squamous cell lung carcinoma. The chain has TRBV6-5 and TRBJ1-3; 9 bases map to TRBD1. The CDR3 here is CASSSGTGNGNTIYF. Here the CDR3 DNA reads TGTGCCAGCAGCTCCGGGACAGGGAATGGAAACACCATATATTTT.